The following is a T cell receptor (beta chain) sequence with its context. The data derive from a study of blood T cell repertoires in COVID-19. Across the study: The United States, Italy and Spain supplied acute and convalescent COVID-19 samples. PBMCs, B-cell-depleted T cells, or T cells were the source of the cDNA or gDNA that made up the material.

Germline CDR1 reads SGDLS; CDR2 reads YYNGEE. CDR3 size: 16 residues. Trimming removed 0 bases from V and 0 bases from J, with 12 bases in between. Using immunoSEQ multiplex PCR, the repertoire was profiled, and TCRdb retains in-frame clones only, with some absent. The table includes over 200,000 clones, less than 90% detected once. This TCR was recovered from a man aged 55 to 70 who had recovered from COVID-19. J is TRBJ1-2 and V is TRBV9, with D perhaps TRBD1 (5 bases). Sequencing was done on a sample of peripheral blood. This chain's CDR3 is CASSVGQRPSNYGYTF. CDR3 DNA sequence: TGTGCCAGCAGCGTAGGACAGAGGCCGTCTAACTATGGCTACACCTTC.